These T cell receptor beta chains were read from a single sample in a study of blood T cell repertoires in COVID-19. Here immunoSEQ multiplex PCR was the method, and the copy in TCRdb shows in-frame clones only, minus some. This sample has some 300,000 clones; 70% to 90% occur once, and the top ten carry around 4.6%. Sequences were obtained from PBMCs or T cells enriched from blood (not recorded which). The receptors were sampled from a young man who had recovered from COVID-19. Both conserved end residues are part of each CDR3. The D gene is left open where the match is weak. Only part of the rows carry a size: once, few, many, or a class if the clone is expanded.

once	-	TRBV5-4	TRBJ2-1	CASSLSGRASYNEQFF	TGTGCCAGCAGCTTGTCGGGCAGGGCCTCCTACAATGAGCAGTTCTTC
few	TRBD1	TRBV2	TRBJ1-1	CASSGARQGGSTEAFF	TGTGCCAGCAGTGGCGCTCGACAGGGGGGAAGCACTGAAGCTTTCTTT
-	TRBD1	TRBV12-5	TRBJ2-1	CASGLGLGTGGNEQFF	TGTGCTAGTGGTTTGGGGCTCGGGACAGGGGGCAATGAGCAGTTCTTC
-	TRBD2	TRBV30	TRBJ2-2	CAWSILAGTGELFF	TGTGCCTGGAGTATACTAGCGGGAACCGGGGAGCTGTTTTTT
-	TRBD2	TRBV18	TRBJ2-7	CASSPGGGLGYF	TGTGCCAGCTCACCTGGCGGGGGACTTGGGTACTTC
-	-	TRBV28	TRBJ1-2	CASSSGGPPYGYTF	TGTGCCAGCAGTTCCGGAGGTCCCCCCTATGGCTACACCTTC
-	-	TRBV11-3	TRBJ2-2	CASSLDITGELFF	TGTGCCAGCAGCTTGGACATTACCGGGGAGCTGTTTTTT
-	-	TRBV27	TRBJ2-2	CASRDVGGANTGELFF	TGTGCCAGCAGGGACGTTGGGGGGGCCAACACCGGGGAGCTGTTTTTT
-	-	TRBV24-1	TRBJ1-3	CATSDLNFRGSGNTIYF	TGTGCCACCAGTGATTTGAATTTCAGGGGCTCTGGAAACACCATATATTTT
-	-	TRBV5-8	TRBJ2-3	CARITGDTQYF	TGTGCCAGAATCACCGGAGATACGCAGTATTTT
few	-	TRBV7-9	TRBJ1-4	CASKNGQRVGKLFF	TGTGCCAGTAAGAATGGGCAGCGGGTTGGAAAACTGTTTTTT
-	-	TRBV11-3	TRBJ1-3	CASSYQGEDTIYF	TGTGCCAGCAGCTACCAAGGGGAAGACACCATATATTTT
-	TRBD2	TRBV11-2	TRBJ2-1	CASSLGPSLADNEQFF	TGTGCCAGCAGCTTAGGTCCGAGTCTAGCGGACAATGAGCAGTTCTTC
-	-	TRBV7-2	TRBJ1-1	CASSLVAPDPTEAFF	TGTGCCAGCAGCTTAGTGGCTCCTGATCCCACTGAAGCTTTCTTT
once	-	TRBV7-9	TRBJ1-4	CASSLGGTRNEKLFF	TGTGCCAGCAGCTTAGGCGGGACGCGGAATGAAAAACTGTTTTTT
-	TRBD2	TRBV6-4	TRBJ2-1	CASSDSGSGRTNEQFF	TGTGCCAGCAGTGACTCGGGTAGCGGGAGGACCAATGAGCAGTTCTTC
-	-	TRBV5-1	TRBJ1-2	CASSLESPTGYGYTF	TGCGCCAGCAGCTTGGAGTCCCCGACGGGGTATGGCTACACCTTC
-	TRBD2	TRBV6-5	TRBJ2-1	CASSYSGGSSYNEQFF	TGTGCCAGCAGTTACTCGGGCGGGAGTTCCTACAATGAGCAGTTCTTC
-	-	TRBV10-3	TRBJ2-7	CAISEPRDTYEQYF	TGTGCCATCAGTGAGCCACGGGACACCTACGAGCAGTACTTC
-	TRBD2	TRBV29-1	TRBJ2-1	CSASGASGTTYNEQFF	TGCAGCGCCTCAGGCGCTAGCGGGACGACCTACAATGAGCAGTTCTTC
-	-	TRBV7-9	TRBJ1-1	CASSPLRTEAFF	TGTGCCAGCAGCCCCCTCCGGACTGAAGCTTTCTTT
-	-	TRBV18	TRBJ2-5	CASSPDRLETQYF	TGTGCCAGCTCACCAGACAGGCTGGAGACCCAGTACTTC